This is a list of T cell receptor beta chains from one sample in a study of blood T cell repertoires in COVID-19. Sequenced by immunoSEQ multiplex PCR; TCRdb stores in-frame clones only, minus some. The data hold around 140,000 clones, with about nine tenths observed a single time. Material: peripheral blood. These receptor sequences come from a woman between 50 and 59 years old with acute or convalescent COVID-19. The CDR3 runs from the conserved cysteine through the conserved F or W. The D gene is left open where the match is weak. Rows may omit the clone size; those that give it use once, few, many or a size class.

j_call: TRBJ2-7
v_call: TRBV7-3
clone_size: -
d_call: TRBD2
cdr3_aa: CASSPWGGKYEQYF
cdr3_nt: TGTGCCAGCAGCCCATGGGGGGGGAAGTACGAGCAGTACTTC

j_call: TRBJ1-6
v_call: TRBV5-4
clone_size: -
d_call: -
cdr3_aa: CASSLQGNANSPLHF
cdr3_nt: TGTGCCAGCAGCTTGCAGGGGAACGCGAATTCACCCCTCCACTTT

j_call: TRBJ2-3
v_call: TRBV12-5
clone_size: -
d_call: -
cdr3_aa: CASGLGSATTDTQYF
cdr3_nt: TGTGCTAGTGGTTTGGGTAGCGCGACCACAGATACGCAGTATTTT

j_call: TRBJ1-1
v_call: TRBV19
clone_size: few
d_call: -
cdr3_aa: CASSRGYTEAFF
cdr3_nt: TGTGCCAGTAGTCGGGGATACACTGAAGCTTTCTTT

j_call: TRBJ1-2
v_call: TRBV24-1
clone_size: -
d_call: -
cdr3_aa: CATSGGSTDNYGYTF
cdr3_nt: TGTGCCACCAGCGGGGGATCCACGGACAACTATGGCTACACCTTC

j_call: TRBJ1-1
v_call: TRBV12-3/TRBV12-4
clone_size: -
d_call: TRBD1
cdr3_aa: CASNHQGGTEAFF
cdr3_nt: TGTGCCAGCAACCACCAGGGGGGCACTGAAGCTTTCTTT

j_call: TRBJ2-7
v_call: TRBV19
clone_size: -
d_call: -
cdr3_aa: CASSTRLGEQYF
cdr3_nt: TGTGCCAGTAGTACTAGACTAGGGGAGCAGTACTTC

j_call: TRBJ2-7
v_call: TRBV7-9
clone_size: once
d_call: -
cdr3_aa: CASSLAQGQGHSYEQYF
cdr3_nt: TGTGCCAGCAGCTTAGCGCAGGGGCAGGGGCACTCCTACGAGCAGTACTTC

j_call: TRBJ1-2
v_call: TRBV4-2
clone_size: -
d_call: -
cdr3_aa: CASSQGLSNYGYTF
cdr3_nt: TGTGCCAGCAGCCAAGGGCTCTCCAACTATGGCTACACCTTC

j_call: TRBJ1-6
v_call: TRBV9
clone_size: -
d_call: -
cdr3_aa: CASSVDPGAGNSPLHF
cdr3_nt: TGTGCCAGCAGCGTAGATCCCGGGGCGGGGAATTCACCCCTCCACTTT

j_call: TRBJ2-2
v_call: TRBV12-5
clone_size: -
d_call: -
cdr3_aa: CASGLNQGGTGELFF
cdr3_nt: TGTGCTAGTGGTTTGAATCAGGGAGGCACCGGGGAGCTGTTTTTT

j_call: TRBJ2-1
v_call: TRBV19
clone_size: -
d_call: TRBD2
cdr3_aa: CASRAGGRNEQFF
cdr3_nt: TGTGCCAGTAGAGCGGGGGGTCGGAATGAGCAGTTCTTC

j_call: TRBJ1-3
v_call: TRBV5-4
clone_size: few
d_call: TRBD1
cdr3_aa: CASSSGTVGNTIYF
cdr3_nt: TGTGCCAGCAGTTCAGGGACAGTTGGAAACACCATATATTTT

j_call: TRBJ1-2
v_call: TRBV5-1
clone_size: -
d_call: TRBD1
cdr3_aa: CASSWDRGSSGYTF
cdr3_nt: TGCGCCAGCAGCTGGGACAGGGGGAGCAGCGGCTACACCTTC

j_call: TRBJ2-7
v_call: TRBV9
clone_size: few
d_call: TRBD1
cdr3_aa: CASSPGTVSYEQYF
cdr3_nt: TGTGCCAGCAGCCCAGGGACAGTCTCCTACGAGCAGTACTTC

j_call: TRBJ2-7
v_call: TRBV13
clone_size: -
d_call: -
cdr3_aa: CASSLGGLSYEQYF
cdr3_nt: TGTGCCAGCAGCTTAGGCGGGTTGAGCTACGAGCAGTACTTC

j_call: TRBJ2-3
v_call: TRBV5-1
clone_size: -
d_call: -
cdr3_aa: CASSFSGTGLTDTQYF
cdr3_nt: TGCGCCAGCAGCTTTAGCGGGACAGGGCTCACAGATACGCAGTATTTT

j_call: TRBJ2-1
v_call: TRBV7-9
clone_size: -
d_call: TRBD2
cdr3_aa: CASSRTSGSYNEQFF
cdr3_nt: TGTGCCAGCAGCCGTACTAGCGGAAGCTACAATGAGCAGTTCTTC

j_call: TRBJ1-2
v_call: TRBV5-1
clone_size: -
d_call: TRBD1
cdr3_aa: CASSSGTGQGSYGYTF
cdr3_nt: TGCGCCAGCAGTTCTGGGACGGGACAGGGATCCTATGGCTACACCTTC

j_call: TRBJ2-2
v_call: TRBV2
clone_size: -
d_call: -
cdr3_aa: CASSVQGNGGELFF
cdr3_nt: TGTGCCAGCAGTGTGCAGGGAAACGGCGGGGAGCTGTTTTTT

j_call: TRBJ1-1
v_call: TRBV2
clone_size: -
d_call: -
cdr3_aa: CASRRIAGTEAFF
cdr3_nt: TGTGCCAGCAGAAGGATTGCGGGCACTGAAGCTTTCTTT

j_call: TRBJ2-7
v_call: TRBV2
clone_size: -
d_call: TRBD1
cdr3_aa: CASRPGQGPEQYF
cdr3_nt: TGTGCCAGCAGGCCGGGACAGGGTCCCGAGCAGTACTTC

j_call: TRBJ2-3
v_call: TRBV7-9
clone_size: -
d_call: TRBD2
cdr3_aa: CASTPLAGVTDTQYF
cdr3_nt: TGTGCCAGCACCCCCCTAGCGGGGGTCACAGATACGCAGTATTTT

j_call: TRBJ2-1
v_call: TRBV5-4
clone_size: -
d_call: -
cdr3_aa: CASSLRSSYNEQFF
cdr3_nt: TGTGCCAGCAGCTTGAGGAGCTCCTACAATGAGCAGTTCTTC

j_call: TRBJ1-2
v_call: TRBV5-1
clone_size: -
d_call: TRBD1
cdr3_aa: CASSTGQVGYTF
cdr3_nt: TGCGCCAGCAGCACCGGACAGGTGGGCTACACCTTC

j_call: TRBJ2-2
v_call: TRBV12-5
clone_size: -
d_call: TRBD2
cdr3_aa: CASAEGRGNSNTGELFF
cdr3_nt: TGTGCTAGTGCCGAGGGGAGGGGAAACTCGAACACCGGGGAGCTGTTTTTT

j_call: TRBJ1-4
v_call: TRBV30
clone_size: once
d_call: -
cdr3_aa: CAWSVTRDEKLFF
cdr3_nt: TGTGCCTGGAGTGTAACCAGGGATGAAAAACTGTTTTTT

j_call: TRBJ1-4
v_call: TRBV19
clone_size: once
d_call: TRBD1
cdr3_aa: CASTDRGATNEKLFF
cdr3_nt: TGTGCCAGTACCGACAGGGGCGCAACTAATGAAAAACTGTTTTTT

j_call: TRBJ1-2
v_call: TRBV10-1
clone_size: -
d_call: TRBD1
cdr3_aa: CASSPGQVYGYTF
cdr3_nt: TGCGCCAGCAGTCCGGGACAGGTCTATGGCTACACCTTC

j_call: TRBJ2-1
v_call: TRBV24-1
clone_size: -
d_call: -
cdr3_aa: CATTQGSYNEQFF
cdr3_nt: TGTGCCACCACCCAGGGCTCCTACAATGAGCAGTTCTTC

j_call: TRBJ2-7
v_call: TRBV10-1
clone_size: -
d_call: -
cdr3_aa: CASSESRGRGRNFSYEQYF
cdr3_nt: TGCGCCAGCAGTGAGTCTCGCGGCAGGGGGAGGAATTTCTCCTACGAGCAGTACTTC

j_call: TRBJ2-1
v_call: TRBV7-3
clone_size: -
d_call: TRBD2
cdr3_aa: CASSLKSSGSYEQFF
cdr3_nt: TGTGCCAGCAGCTTAAAATCTAGCGGGAGCTATGAGCAGTTCTTC

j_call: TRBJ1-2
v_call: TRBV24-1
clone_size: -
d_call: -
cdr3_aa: CATSDSPANYGYTF
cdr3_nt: TGTGCCACCAGTGATTCACCAGCTAACTATGGCTACACCTTC

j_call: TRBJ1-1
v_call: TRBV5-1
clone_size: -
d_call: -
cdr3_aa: CASTQDGGRGGGEAFF
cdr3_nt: TGCGCCAGCACACAGGACGGGGGTCGGGGTGGAGGTGAAGCTTTCTTT

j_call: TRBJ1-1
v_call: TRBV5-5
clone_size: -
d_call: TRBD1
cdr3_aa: CASSGSGTGGGPEAFF
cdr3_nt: TGTGCCAGCAGCGGGTCCGGGACAGGGGGAGGGCCTGAAGCTTTCTTT

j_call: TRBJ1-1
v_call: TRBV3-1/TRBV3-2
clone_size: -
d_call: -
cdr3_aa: CASSQGSGREAFF
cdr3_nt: TGTGCCAGCAGCCAAGGTTCAGGGAGGGAAGCTTTCTTT

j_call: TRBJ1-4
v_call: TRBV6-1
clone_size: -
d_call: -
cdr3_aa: CASSESQGPGEKLFF
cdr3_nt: TGTGCCAGCAGTGAAAGTCAGGGGCCGGGGGAAAAACTGTTTTTT

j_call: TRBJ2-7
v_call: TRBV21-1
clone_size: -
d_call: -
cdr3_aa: CASRHERSGNEQYF
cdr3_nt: TGTGCCAGCAGGCATGAGAGGTCGGGTAACGAGCAGTACTTC

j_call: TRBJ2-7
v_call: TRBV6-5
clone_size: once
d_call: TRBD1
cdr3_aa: CASSYGRGQLQYF
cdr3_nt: TGTGCCAGCAGTTACGGCAGGGGGCAGTTGCAGTACTTC

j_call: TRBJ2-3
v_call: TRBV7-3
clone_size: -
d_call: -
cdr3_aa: CASSLRPDTQYF
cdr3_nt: TGTGCCAGCAGCTTAAGGCCAGATACGCAGTATTTT

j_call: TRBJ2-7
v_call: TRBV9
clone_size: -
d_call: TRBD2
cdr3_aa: CASSVELAGVIEQYF
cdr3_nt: TGTGCCAGCAGCGTAGAACTAGCGGGAGTGATCGAGCAGTACTTC

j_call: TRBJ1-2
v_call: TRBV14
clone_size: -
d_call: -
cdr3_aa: CASSQDRFGRDLVYGYTF
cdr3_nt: TGTGCCAGCAGCCAAGATAGGTTCGGGAGGGACCTAGTCTATGGCTACACCTTC

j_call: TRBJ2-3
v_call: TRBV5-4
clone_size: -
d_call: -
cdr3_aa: CASSSLAESTDTQYF
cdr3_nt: TGTGCCAGCAGCTCGTTAGCGGAAAGCACAGATACGCAGTATTTT

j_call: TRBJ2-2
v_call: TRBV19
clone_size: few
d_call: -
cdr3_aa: CASSKRGGSGELFF
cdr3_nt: TGTGCCAGTAGTAAACGTGGGGGGTCCGGGGAGCTGTTTTTT

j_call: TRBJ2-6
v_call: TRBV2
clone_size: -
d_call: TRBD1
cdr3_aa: CASSGPPGQGYSGANVLTF
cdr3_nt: TGTGCCAGCAGTGGGCCGCCGGGACAGGGATATTCTGGTGCCAACGTCCTGACTTTC

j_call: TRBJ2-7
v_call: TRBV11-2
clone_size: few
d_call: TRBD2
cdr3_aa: CASSLLASGNGEQYF
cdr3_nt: TGTGCCAGCAGCTTATTGGCTAGCGGGAACGGCGAGCAGTACTTC

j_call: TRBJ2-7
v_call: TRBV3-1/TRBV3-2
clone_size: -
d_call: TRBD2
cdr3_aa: CASSQASSGGAIYEQYF
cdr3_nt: TGTGCCAGCAGCCAAGCGTCTAGCGGGGGGGCGATCTACGAGCAGTACTTC

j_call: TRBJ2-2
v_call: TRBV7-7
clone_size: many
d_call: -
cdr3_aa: CASSQGRRGGELFF
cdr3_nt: TGTGCCAGCAGCCAGGGACGGAGGGGCGGGGAGCTGTTTTTT

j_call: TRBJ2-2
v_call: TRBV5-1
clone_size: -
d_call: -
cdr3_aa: CASSWQMTNTGELFF
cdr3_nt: TGCGCCAGCAGCTGGCAAATGACGAACACCGGGGAGCTGTTTTTT